This record concerns one TCR beta chain sequence. Amplification used 60 Vbeta primers and 13 Jbeta primers. Generated by immunoSEQ multiplex PCR, the TCRdb table keeps only in-frame clones and is missing some. There are about 140,000 clones in the sample; approximately 80% occur only once, and over 13% lies in the top ten. Between the trimmed V and J ends, which lost 6 bases and 4 bases, there was a span of 10 bases. The germline V gene encodes CDR1 DFQATT and CDR2 SNEGSKA (reference sequence). CDR3 length equals 11 residues. This record belongs to a study of cytomegalovirus exposure and HLA in healthy donors.

The sequence derives from a woman aged 40 to 50 in good health and CMV-seronegative. The rearrangement joins TRBV20-1 to TRBJ2-7, with D possibly being TRBD2 (5 bases). The sample comprised PBMCs. CDR3 region: CSAPRGYEQYF. In nucleotides, the CDR3 is TGCAGTGCCCCTCGGGGTTACGAGCAGTACTTC.